This TCR beta chain comes out of a study of T cell repertoires in cytomegalovirus infection. Turning to the study itself: It was the public TCR beta signatures that indicated both CMV infection and matching HLA type.

This clonotype was picked up many times. What it recognizes is unknown. Trimming stripped 7 bases from V and 3 bases from J, with 15 bases between. In germline, CDR1 is MNHNS, CDR2 SASEGT. This CDR3 region has 14 residues. General study results and limits: Within the response measured ex vivo, HLA-C-restricted CMV-specific TCR beta clonotypes were dominant. The cumulative frequency of public TCR beta families distinguished individuals who carried CMV together with the relevant HLA.

TCRdb processed the reads anew with MiXCR; each CDR3 protein has one entry. Of approximately 500,000 distinct CDR3 sequences in the sample, 11% are singletons; the top ten hold 9.5% to 13%. The clonotype was recovered from a human donor in good health (CMV status not recorded). Some clones in this sample may be carry-over from other donors' samples. Sequencing input: PBMCs. The rearrangement joins TRBV6-1 to TRBJ1-2; tentative D call: TRBD1 (5 bases). CDR3 amino acids: CASIHIGGYYGYTF. The CDR3 DNA reads as TGTGCCAGCATTCACATTGGGGGATACTATGGCTACACCTTC.